What follows are 9 T cell receptor beta chains derived from one specimen sequenced in a study of identical twins. MiXCR was run by TCRdb on the 5' RACE reads, yielding one entry per CDR3 protein. This sample has 150,000 or so distinct CDR3 sequences, with roughly 3.3% found just once. The sample taken for sequencing was memory T cells sorted from blood. The origin of the receptors is a man between 18 and 29 years old in good health.

This clonotype was seen at least ten times. The rearrangement joins TRBV5-1 to TRBJ2-3; D is possibly TRBD2 (6 bases). Germline V CDR1 and CDR2: SGHRS, YFSETQ. The CDR3 has 15 residues. V was clipped by 0 bases and J by 5 bases, with 13 bases between them. The CDR3 nucleotides are TGCGCCAGCAGCTTGGTGGGAGGAGGTGAAGATACGCAGTATTTT. This encodes CASSLVGGGEDTQYF.

V usage is TRBV4-1 and J usage is TRBJ1-2, with a possible D match to TRBD1 (6 bases). Trimming removed 4 bases from V and 4 bases from J, with 13 bases in between. The CDR3 loop spans 14 amino acids. Germline V CDR1 and CDR2: MGHRA, YSYEKL. This CDR3 is CASSPAGQPYGYTF. As DNA, the CDR3 is TGCGCCAGCAGCCCTGCCGGACAGCCCTATGGCTACACCTTC.

This clonotype came up many times. The rearrangement joins TRBV12-3 or TRBV12-4 to TRBJ2-1; tentative D call: TRBD1 (6 bases). V was clipped by 5 bases and J by 7 bases, with 18 bases between them. The CDR3 has 15 amino acids. In DNA, the CDR3 is TGTGCCAGCAGTCGAACAGGGATATCGGGTAATGAGCAGTTCTTC. Translating gives CASSRTGISGNEQFF.

Ten or more counts support this clonotype. This chain joins TRBV20-1 and TRBJ2-7; 8 bases are shared with TRBD1. CDR3 length: 12 amino acids. CDR1 and CDR2 from the germline V gene are DFQATT and SNEGSKA (reference sequence). This CDR3 reads CSVRTGLYEQYF. The DNA for the CDR3 is TGCAGCGTAAGGACAGGGTTGTACGAGCAGTACTTC.

This clonotype has just a few counts. The V gene is TRBV19, the J gene TRBJ1-5; 8 positions agree with TRBD1. This CDR3 spans 13 amino acids. The trim removed 11 bases at V and 6 bases at J, leaving 9 bases unmatched. Germline V gives CDR1 LNHDA, CDR2 SQIVND (reference sequence). This chain's CDR3 is CASSRGQGQPQHF. DNA for the CDR3: TGTGCCTCTTCCAGGGGGCAGGGTCAGCCCCAGCATTTT.

In this sample, this clonotype turned up many times. The gene calls are TRBV12-3 or TRBV12-4 and TRBJ2-5; 7 bases match TRBD1. This CDR3 comprises 13 residues. The trim removed 6 bases at V and 5 bases at J, leaving 6 bases unmatched. CDR3 DNA: TGTGCCAGCAGGGGACAGTTGGGGGAGACCCAGTACTTC. Its protein product is CASRGQLGETQYF.

In this sample, this clonotype turned up many times. The chain joins TRBV5-1 to TRBJ2-5; 11 nucleotides line up with TRBD1. Germline values: CDR1 SGHRS, CDR2 YFSETQ. The CDR3 consists of 15 residues. V lost 5 bases and J lost 4; bases outside the gene matches: 7. This chain's CDR3 is CASRPVGTGGETQYF. The DNA of the CDR3 is TGCGCCAGCAGGCCCGTGGGGACAGGGGGAGAGACCCAGTACTTC. Together with reference TRBV5-1 and TRBJ2-5, the CDR3 gives the full variable domain: KAGVTQTPRYLIKTRGQQVTLSCSPISGHRSVSWYQQTPGQGLQFLFEYFSETQRNKGNFPGRFSGRQFSNSRSEMNVSTLELGDSALYLCASRPVGTGGETQYFGPGTRLLVL.

This clonotype came up many times. This chain uses TRBV3-1 with TRBJ2-3; 13 bases agree with TRBD2. J lost 4 bases, V lost 0 bases, and 7 bases had no gene match. The CDR3 runs to 18 residues. Per the germline V gene, CDR1 is LGHDT and CDR2 is YNNKEL (reference sequence). CDR3 region: CASSQDVTSGRWPDTQYF. Here the CDR3 DNA reads TGTGCCAGCAGCCAAGATGTGACTAGCGGGAGGTGGCCAGATACGCAGTATTTT.

This clonotype showed up many times. The genes are TRBV5-1 and TRBJ2-7; possible D gene TRBD1, 5 bases. This CDR3 is built from 14 residues. Germline CDR1 and CDR2: SGHRS and YFSETQ. Trimming pared 3 bases from V and 5 bases from J, leaving 15 bases between. The CDR3 is CASSSQASSDEQYF. CDR3 DNA: TGCGCCAGCAGCTCACAGGCGTCGTCGGACGAGCAGTACTTC.